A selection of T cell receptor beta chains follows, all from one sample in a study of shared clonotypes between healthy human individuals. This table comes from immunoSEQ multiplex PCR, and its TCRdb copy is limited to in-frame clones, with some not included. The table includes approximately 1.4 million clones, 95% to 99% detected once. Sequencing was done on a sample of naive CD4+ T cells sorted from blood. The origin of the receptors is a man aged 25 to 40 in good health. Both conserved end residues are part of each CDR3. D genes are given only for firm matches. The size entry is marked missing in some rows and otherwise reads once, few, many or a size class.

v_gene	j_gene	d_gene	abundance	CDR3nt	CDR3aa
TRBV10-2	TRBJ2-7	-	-	TGCGCCAGCAGGGGGGCCAGACTAGCATGGTACGAGCAGTACTTC	CASRGARLAWYEQYF
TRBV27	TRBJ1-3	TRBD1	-	TGTGCCAGCAGCCCAGGGGGCTTCGGAAACACCATATATTTT	CASSPGGFGNTIYF
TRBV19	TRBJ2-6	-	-	TGTGCCAGTAACCCGGGACGGACAGTCTCTGGGGCCAACGTCCTGACTTTC	CASNPGRTVSGANVLTF
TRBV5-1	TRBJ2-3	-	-	TGCGCCAGCAGCTTATCGCAGAGTACAGATACGCAGTATTTT	CASSLSQSTDTQYF
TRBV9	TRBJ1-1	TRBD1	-	TGTGCCAGCAGCGGTAAGGGGGCAGGACGGAACACTGAAGCTTTCTTT	CASSGKGAGRNTEAFF
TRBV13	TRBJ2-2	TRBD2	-	TGTGCCAGGAGCGGCGGGAGTAACACCGGGGAGCTGTTTTTT	CARSGGSNTGELFF
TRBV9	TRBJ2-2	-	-	TGTGCCAGCAGCGTAGAATCCAGGGCTGCCGGGGAGCTGTTTTTT	CASSVESRAAGELFF
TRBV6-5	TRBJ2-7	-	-	TGTGCCAGCAGTTACTCGCTTCTAGCTCTCAACGAGCAGTACTTC	CASSYSLLALNEQYF
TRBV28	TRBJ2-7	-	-	TGTGCCAGCAGACTTCAGGGCTACGAGCAGTACTTC	CASRLQGYEQYF
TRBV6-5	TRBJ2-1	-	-	TGTGCCAGCAGACCCATAAAAGACAGAGCAAAGTTCTTC	CASRPIKDRAKFF
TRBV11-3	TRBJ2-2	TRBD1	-	TGTGCCAGCAGCTTACTCACCGACCGGGACAGCCACACCGGGGAGCTGTTTTTT	CASSLLTDRDSHTGELFF
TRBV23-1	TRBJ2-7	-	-	TGCGCCAGCAGCCAGTCGGGACCAACAAAGACCTACGAGCAGTACTTC	CASSQSGPTKTYEQYF
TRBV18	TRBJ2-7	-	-	TGTGCCAGCTCACCACCCTGGATACAAACTCGCGAGCAGTACTTC	CASSPPWIQTREQYF
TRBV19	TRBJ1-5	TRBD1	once	TGTGCCAGTAGTTCTTCAGGGGGCAGTCAGCCCCAGCATTTT	CASSSSGGSQPQHF
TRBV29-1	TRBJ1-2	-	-	TGCAGCGTTGTATCGGTCTATGGCTACACCTTC	CSVVSVYGYTF
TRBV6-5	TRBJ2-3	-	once	TGTGCCAGCAGTTCCCCGAGCCTGGTGTCAGATACGCAGTATTTT	CASSSPSLVSDTQYF
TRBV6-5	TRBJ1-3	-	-	TGTGCCAGCAGTCCAGGGATCTCTGGAAACACCATATATTTT	CASSPGISGNTIYF
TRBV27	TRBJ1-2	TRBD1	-	TGTGCCAGCAGTTCGGACAGGGGAAGGTATGGCTACACCTTC	CASSSDRGRYGYTF
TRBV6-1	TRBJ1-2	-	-	TGTGCCAGCAGTGAATATCGGGACTATGGCTACACCTTC	CASSEYRDYGYTF
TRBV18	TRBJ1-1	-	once	TGTGCCAGCTCACCGGCCCTGGCAAGTGACACTGAAGCTTTCTTT	CASSPALASDTEAFF
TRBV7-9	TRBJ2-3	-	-	TGTGCCAGCAGCCAAGAGAGGTCTAGCCTCAGCACAGATACGCAGTATTTT	CASSQERSSLSTDTQYF
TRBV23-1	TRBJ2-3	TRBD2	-	TGCGCCAGCAGTCGAACTAGCGGGGAGGGCACAGATACGCAGTATTTT	CASSRTSGEGTDTQYF
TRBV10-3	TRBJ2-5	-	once	TGTGCCATCAGTGGCTCCTGGGCGGGGCAAGAGACCCAGTACTTC	CAISGSWAGQETQYF
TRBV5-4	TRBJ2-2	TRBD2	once	TGTGCCAGCAGCCTAAGCGGGAGGAGCACCGGGGAGCTGTTTTTT	CASSLSGRSTGELFF
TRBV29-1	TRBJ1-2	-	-	TGCAGCGTTGATGTCGGAAACTATGGCTACACCTTC	CSVDVGNYGYTF
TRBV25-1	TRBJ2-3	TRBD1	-	TGTGCCAGCAGGAGTACGGACAGGGGGAGGAATACGCAGTATTTT	CASRSTDRGRNTQYF
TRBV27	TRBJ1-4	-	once	TGTGCCAGCAGTTTTCGGTTGACGACTACAACTAATGAAAAACTGTTTTTT	CASSFRLTTTTNEKLFF
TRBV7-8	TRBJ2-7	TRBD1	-	TGTGCCAGTCTATATGGGGACAGGGGAGGCGAGCAGTACTTC	CASLYGDRGGEQYF
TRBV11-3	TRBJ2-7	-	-	TGTGCCAGCAGCTTTGGGGGCTCCGACGAGCAGTACTTC	CASSFGGSDEQYF
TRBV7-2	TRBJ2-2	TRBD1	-	TGTGCCAGCAGCATTAGGGGGCGCCCCAACACCGGGGAGCTGTTTTTT	CASSIRGRPNTGELFF
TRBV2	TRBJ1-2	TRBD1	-	TGTGCCAGCAGTGAATTTCCCGCAGGGGGCAATGGCTACACCTTC	CASSEFPAGGNGYTF
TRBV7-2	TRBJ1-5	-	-	TGTGCCAGCAGCTTCATTCAGGGTCGGCAGCCCCAGCATTTT	CASSFIQGRQPQHF
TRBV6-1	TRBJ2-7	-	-	TGTGCCAGCAGTGACCCATTCTACGAGCAGTACTTC	CASSDPFYEQYF
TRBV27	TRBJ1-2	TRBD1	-	TGTGCCAGCAGTTTACACGGACAGGGAGGCTATGGCTACACCTTC	CASSLHGQGGYGYTF
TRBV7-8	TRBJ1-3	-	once	TGTGCCAGCAGCTTAGCCAGGACCCGGGGGGCTGGAAACACCATATATTTT	CASSLARTRGAGNTIYF
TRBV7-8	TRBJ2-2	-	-	TGTGCCAGCAGCTTTCCACGAGACTTCGCGGCCGGGGAGCTGTTTTTT	CASSFPRDFAAGELFF
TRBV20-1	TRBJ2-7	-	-	TGCAGTGCTAGGACAGCCTTGGAGCAGTACTTC	CSARTALEQYF
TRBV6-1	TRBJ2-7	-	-	TGTGCCAGCAGGGCCGTCTACGAGCAGTACTTC	CASRAVYEQYF
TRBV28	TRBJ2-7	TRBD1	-	TGTGCCAGCAGTTTGTCAGGGGGCGGGTACGAGCAGTACTTC	CASSLSGGGYEQYF
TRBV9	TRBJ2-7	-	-	TGTGCCAGCAGCCCCTCATGGGGAATCGAGCAGTACTTC	CASSPSWGIEQYF
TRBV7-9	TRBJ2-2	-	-	TGTGCCAGCAGCTTAGTTGAGGGTGCGTTAACGAACACCGGGGAGCTGTTTTTT	CASSLVEGALTNTGELFF
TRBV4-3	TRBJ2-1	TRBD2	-	TGCGCCAGCAGACAAGACCCACAGACTAGCGGGAGTATCGATGAGCAGTTCTTC	CASRQDPQTSGSIDEQFF
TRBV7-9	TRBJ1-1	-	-	TGTGCCAGCAGCTCCCCCAGGGTCGGAGGCACTGAAGCTTTCTTT	CASSSPRVGGTEAFF
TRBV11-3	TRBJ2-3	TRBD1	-	TGTGCCAGCAGCCCTAGTGAGACAGGGGCCCCAGATACGCAGTATTTT	CASSPSETGAPDTQYF
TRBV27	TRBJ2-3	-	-	TGTGCCAGCAGTTTTGCCACAGATACGCAGTATTTT	CASSFATDTQYF
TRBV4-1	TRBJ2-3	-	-	TGCGCCAGCAGCCAGCAGCCAAGACAGGTATTT	CASSQQPRQVF
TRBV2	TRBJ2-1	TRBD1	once	TGTGCCAGCAGGCATAGAACCGGACAGGGGGCGGGGGACAATGAGCAGTTCTTC	CASRHRTGQGAGDNEQFF
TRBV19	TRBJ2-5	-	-	TGTGCCAGTAGTCCCAGAGGGTGGGAGACCCAGTACTTC	CASSPRGWETQYF
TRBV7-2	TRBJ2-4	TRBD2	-	TGTGCCAGCAGCCGAAATGGTCTAGCGGGATTGGGGGCCAAAAACATTCAGTACTTC	CASSRNGLAGLGAKNIQYF
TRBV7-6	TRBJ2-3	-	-	TGTGCCAGCAGCTTAGGGAGGGCGGGACGCACAGATACGCAGTATTTT	CASSLGRAGRTDTQYF
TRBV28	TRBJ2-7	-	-	TGTGCCAGCGGGGCACGCTACGAGCAGTACTTC	CASGARYEQYF
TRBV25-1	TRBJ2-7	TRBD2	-	TGTGCCAGCAGTTCTCGGACTAGCGGGAGGTCCTACGAGCAGTACTTC	CASSSRTSGRSYEQYF
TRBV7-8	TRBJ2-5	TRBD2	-	TGTGCCAGCAGCTTCGGGAGGTTACAAGAGACCCAGTACTTC	CASSFGRLQETQYF